This T cell receptor beta chain derives from a study of blood T cell repertoires in COVID-19. There are 13 residues in the CDR3. CDR1 is SNHLY, CDR2 FYNNEI, per germline. The germline V and J ends were trimmed by 8 bases and 4 bases, with 15 bases remaining between them. Measured with immunoSEQ multiplex PCR; TCRdb has only the in-frame clones, and not every one. The sample lists tens of thousands of clones, roughly 82% occurring once. The chain recombines TRBV2 with TRBJ2-7, with D tentatively TRBD1 (6 bases). This clonotype was sampled from a human donor in a cohort sampled during active COVID-19. Source material: peripheral blood. The CDR3 DNA follows: TGTGCCAGCGTTGGGGACACTATTTACGAGCAGTACTTC. It encodes CASVGDTIYEQYF.